This TCR beta chain was captured by sequencing in a study of CD8+CD57+ T cells in acquired aplastic anemia. Study-wide results and caveats: CD8+ Simpson's diversity showed no significant patient-control difference. Comparison of patients with controls identified about 27 shared CD8+ CDR3 sequences.

The CDR3 sequence is 14 residues long. Germline-derived CDR1 and CDR2 are MNHEY and SVGAGI. Between the trimmed V and J ends, which lost 2 bases and 0 bases, there was a span of 7 bases. Those patients picked for sequencing had displayed CD8+CD57+ cell expansion on flow cytometry. No therapy had been given to the patients at the time of blood sampling. This clonotype was seen once. Its antigen is still unknown. Profiling of TCR beta VDJ combinations and CDR3 sequences used genomic DNA as template. TCRdb analysed the reads with MiXCR anew, one entry per CDR3 protein. Here the sample spans about 200,000 distinct CDR3 sequences, 50% to 70% being singletons.

The TCR sequence derives from a human donor with aplastic anemia. The specimen was sorted CD4+, CD8+, or CD8+CD57+ T cells (not recorded which) from PBMCs. V gene TRBV6-5 combines with J gene TRBJ1-1; D ambiguous. The CDR3 sequence: CASSYVRMNTEAFF. CDR3 nucleotide sequence: TGTGCCAGCAGTTACGTTCGAATGAACACTGAAGCTTTCTTT.